These T cell receptor beta chains were read from a single sample in a study of Ad26.COV2.S vaccination and SARS-CoV-2 variants. The table came from immunoSEQ multiplex PCR; TCRdb's copy has only in-frame clones and leaves some out. The table records fewer than 500,000 clones, about nine tenths of them present only once. This material consisted of peripheral blood, taken in a trial of Ad26.COV2.S vaccine versus placebo. Every receptor here comes from a person between 18 and 60 years old who received the Ad26.COV2.S COVID-19 vaccine or a placebo. Both conserved end residues are trimmed from each CDR3.

V	J	CDR3
TRBV24-1	TRBJ1-2	ATSASPGQGNYGYT
TRBV3-1/TRBV3-2	TRBJ1-2	ASSSETGTKRYT
TRBV28	TRBJ1-1	ASSLDARDYTEAF
TRBV20-1	TRBJ2-7	SASGSHEQY
TRBV24-1	TRBJ2-1	ATSDPGGSRRDEQF
TRBV5-6	TRBJ2-7	ASSSDLYEQY
TRBV4-2	TRBJ1-2	ASSSPGQGFLSGYT
TRBV5-1	TRBJ1-4	ASSLQGTGEKLF
TRBV28	TRBJ1-5	ASRTGVSQPQH
TRBV28	TRBJ1-5	ASSLDGWGSNQPQH
TRBV21-1	TRBJ2-1	ASSKEPGGEYNEQF
TRBV7-2	TRBJ1-1	ASSPTLGGNTEAF
TRBV4-3	TRBJ1-1	ASSQEPGNLNTEAF
TRBV5-1	TRBJ2-7	ASSLGQGGSTYEQY
TRBV6-6	TRBJ1-4	ASSYDGEKLF
TRBV5-1	TRBJ2-3	ASRLAGGPTDTQY
TRBV10-3	TRBJ1-6	AISGHMGDSPLH
TRBV6-5	TRBJ1-2	ASSSTGVDYT
TRBV9	TRBJ2-1	ASSVATSGRGEQF
TRBV27	TRBJ2-7	ASSSLTSGSAEQY
TRBV4-1	TRBJ1-3	ASSQADRGRVGGNTIY
TRBV30	TRBJ1-5	AWSESWISNQPQH
TRBV28	TRBJ1-5	ASRTASNQPQH
TRBV15	TRBJ1-2	ATSRVRERYGYT
TRBV29-1	TRBJ2-3	SVGMADTQY
TRBV11-3	TRBJ2-3	ASSSGGTTDTQY
TRBV4-2	TRBJ1-2	ASSQGVSDREGYT
TRBV5-1	TRBJ1-1	ASSLGQGHTEAF
TRBV4-1	TRBJ2-7	ASSQGQSSYEQY
TRBV7-9	TRBJ2-2	ASSLAHPSLNTGELF
TRBV9	TRBJ2-7	ASSVGGTGSEQY
TRBV30	TRBJ1-6	AHGVSPLH
TRBV30	TRBJ2-7	AWKGLAGGALYEQY
TRBV6-5	TRBJ2-7	ASSYQPDGYEQY
TRBV4-1	TRBJ2-7	ASSQSTLAGGYEQY
TRBV7-8	TRBJ2-5	ASRWTSVGQETQY
TRBV5-4	TRBJ2-3	ASTDGTDTQY
TRBV2	TRBJ1-2	ASSEGSNTNYGYT
TRBV7-8	TRBJ2-1	ASSLAASPTYNEQF